This T cell receptor beta chain came from a study of identical twins. Points from the study as a whole: Out-of-frame alpha sequences common to twins exhibited an excess of low generation probability.

Remarks on this clonotype: Its target is not known.

TCRdb itself ran the 5' RACE reads through MiXCR, one entry per CDR3 protein. The sample yields 500,000 to 600,000 distinct CDR3 sequences, about 20% seen once. Germline-derived CDR1 and CDR2 are MNHNS and SASEGT. The ends were cut back, 6 bases at V and 9 bases at J, with 15 bases in the middle. The CDR3 is 14 residues long. The same sample was also used in a study of T cells expressing NK-cell markers.

The sample comprised CD4+ T cells sorted from blood. The source of this sequence is a woman younger than 30 in good health. V gene TRBV6-1 combines with J gene TRBJ1-6; D is possibly TRBD1 (5 bases). In DNA, the CDR3 is TGTGCCAGCAGAGTCGGGGGAAGCCTTTCACCCCTCCACTTT. The encoded protein is CASRVGGSLSPLHF.